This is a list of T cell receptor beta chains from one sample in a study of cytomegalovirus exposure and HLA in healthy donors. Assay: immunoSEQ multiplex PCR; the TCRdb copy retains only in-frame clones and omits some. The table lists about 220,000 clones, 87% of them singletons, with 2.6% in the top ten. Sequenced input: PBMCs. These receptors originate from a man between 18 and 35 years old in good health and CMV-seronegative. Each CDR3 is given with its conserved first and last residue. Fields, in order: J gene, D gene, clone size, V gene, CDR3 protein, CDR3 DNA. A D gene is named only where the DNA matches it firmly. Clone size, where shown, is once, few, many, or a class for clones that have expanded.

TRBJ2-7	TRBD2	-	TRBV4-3	CASSHAGVEEQYF	TGCGCCAGCAGCCACGCGGGAGTCGAAGAGCAGTACTTC
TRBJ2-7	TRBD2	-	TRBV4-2	CASSQEPSRGAGGSYEQYF	TGTGCCAGCAGCCAAGAGCCCTCGAGGGGAGCGGGAGGCTCCTACGAGCAGTACTTC
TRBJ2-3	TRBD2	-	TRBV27	CASSQSLAGWTDTQYF	TGTGCCAGCAGCCAATCTCTAGCGGGATGGACAGATACGCAGTATTTT
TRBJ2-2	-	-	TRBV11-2	CASSLIFTGELFF	TGTGCCAGCAGCTTAATCTTCACCGGGGAGCTGTTTTTT
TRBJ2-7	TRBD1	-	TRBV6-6	CASSSLGQAYF	TGTGCCAGCAGTAGCCTGGGACAGGCGTACTTC
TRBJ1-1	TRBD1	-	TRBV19	CASSPGQARTEAFF	TGTGCCAGTAGTCCGGGACAGGCGAGAACTGAAGCTTTCTTT
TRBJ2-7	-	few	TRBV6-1	CASSTDMYF	TGTGCCAGCAGTACGGACATGTACTTC
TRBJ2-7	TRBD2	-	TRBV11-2	CASSLATSGRGGEQYF	TGTGCCAGCAGCTTAGCGACTAGCGGGAGGGGGGGGGAGCAGTACTTC
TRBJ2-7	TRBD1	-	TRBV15	CATSEPYRGPRSYEQYF	TGTGCCACCAGCGAACCTTATAGGGGGCCCAGGTCCTACGAGCAGTACTTC
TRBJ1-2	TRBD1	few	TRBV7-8	CASSSPGQWNYGYTF	TGTGCCAGCAGCTCACCGGGACAGTGGAACTATGGCTACACCTTC
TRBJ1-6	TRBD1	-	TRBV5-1	CASSLEGQGNLHF	TGCGCCAGCAGCTTGGAGGGACAGGGAAACCTCCACTTT
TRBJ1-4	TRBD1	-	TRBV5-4	CASSKRLGTGFNEKLFF	TGTGCCAGCAGCAAACGTTTGGGGACAGGTTTTAATGAAAAACTGTTTTTT
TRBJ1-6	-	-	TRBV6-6	CASSYSGALEPLHF	TGTGCCAGCAGCTACTCGGGGGCTCTTGAACCCCTCCACTTT
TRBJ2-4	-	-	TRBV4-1	CASSTRAVTNIQYF	TGCGCCAGCAGCACGCGGGCAGTTACAAACATTCAGTACTTC
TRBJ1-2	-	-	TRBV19	CASSPMPPPGGYTF	TGTGCCAGTAGTCCCATGCCCCCACCGGGAGGCTACACCTTC
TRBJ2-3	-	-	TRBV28	CASTLQQGADTQYF	TGTGCCAGCACCCTCCAACAGGGAGCAGATACGCAGTATTTT
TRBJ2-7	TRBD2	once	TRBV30	CAWRTSGGTYEQYF	TGTGCCTGGCGGACTAGCGGGGGAACCTACGAGCAGTACTTC
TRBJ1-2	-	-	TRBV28	CASLQTGLYGYTF	TGTGCCAGCCTTCAGACGGGACTCTATGGCTACACCTTC
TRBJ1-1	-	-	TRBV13	CASSSGLVARMNTEAFF	TGTGCCAGCAGCTCGGGACTCGTCGCGAGAATGAACACTGAAGCTTTCTTT
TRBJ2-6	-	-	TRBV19	CASRLPGQLISGANVLTF	TGTGCCAGTAGGCTACCGGGACAACTAATCTCTGGGGCCAACGTCCTGACTTTC
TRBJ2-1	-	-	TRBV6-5	CASSYSPEGEQFF	TGTGCCAGCAGTTACTCACCAGAGGGTGAGCAGTTCTTC
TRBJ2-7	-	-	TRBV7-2	CASSLVGGPEQYF	TGTGCCAGCAGCTTAGTAGGCGGGCCAGAACAGTACTTC
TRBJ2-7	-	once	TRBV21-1	CASSTPSGSYEQYF	TGTGCCAGCAGCACACCTAGCGGATCCTACGAGCAGTACTTC
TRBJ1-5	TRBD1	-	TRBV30	CAWGQGNQPQHF	TGTGCCTGGGGACAGGGCAATCAGCCCCAGCATTTT
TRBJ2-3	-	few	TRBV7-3	CASSLLGVDTQYF	TGTGCCAGCAGCTTGCTAGGGGTAGATACGCAGTATTTT
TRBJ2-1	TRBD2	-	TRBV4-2	CASSPGLANEQFF	TGTGCCAGCAGCCCGGGACTAGCCAATGAGCAGTTCTTC
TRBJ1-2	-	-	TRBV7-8	CASSLARGGGSGYTF	TGTGCCAGCAGCTTAGCCCGAGGAGGCGGCAGTGGCTACACCTTC
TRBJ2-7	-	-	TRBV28	CASSLQGPSSYEQYF	TGTGCCAGCAGTTTGCAGGGCCCGAGCTCCTACGAGCAGTACTTC